The 17 T cell receptor beta chains below come from one sample, sequenced in a study of blood T cell repertoires in COVID-19. The table came from immunoSEQ multiplex PCR; TCRdb's copy has only in-frame clones and leaves some out. The sample includes 70,000 or so clones, about 87% of them seen just once. Source material: peripheral blood. The receptors shown here come from a woman over 75 with active COVID-19.

The V and J genes are TRBV4-2 and TRBJ2-3; 15 bases fit TRBD2. Trimming removed 4 bases from V and 0 bases from J; junction bases left unmatched: 5. The CDR3 runs to 18 residues. The germline CDR1 and CDR2 sequences are LGHNA and YNFKEQ. The CDR3: CASSPGLAGGPSTDTQYF. CDR3 bases: TGTGCCAGCAGCCCTGGACTAGCGGGAGGGCCTAGCACAGATACGCAGTATTTT.

This chain connects TRBV3-1 (or the pseudogene TRBV3-2) to TRBJ2-7; maybe TRBD2 (5 bases). Germline loops: CDR1 LGHDT, CDR2 YNNKEL (reference sequence). The CDR3 covers 13 residues. Between the trimmed V and J ends, which lost 3 bases and 3 bases, there was a span of 9 bases. This chain's CDR3 is CASSHRGGYEQYF. CDR3 nucleotide sequence: TGTGCCAGCAGCCACCGCGGAGGCTACGAGCAGTACTTC.

V gene TRBV19 combines with J gene TRBJ2-1, with 7 bases lining up with TRBD1. Germline V gene data show CDR1 as LNHDA and CDR2 as SQIVND (reference sequence). The CDR3 runs to 17 residues. After removal of 4 bases from V and 3 bases from J, the junction contained 12 bases not matched to a gene. In DNA form, the CDR3 reads TGTGCCAGTAGTAACGACAAGACAGGGATTGGCTACAATGAGCAGTTCTTC. It specifies CASSNDKTGIGYNEQFF.

The chain uses TRBV5-1 and TRBJ1-6, with TRBD1 identical over 7 bases. Germline CDR1 and CDR2: SGHRS and YFSETQ. The CDR3 spans 15 residues. The V and J ends lost 1 base and 5 bases, in that order; junction bases with no gene match: 3. The CDR3 DNA is TGCGCCAGCAGCTTGACAGGGGACCATAATTCACCCCTCCACTTT. Amino acid sequence: CASSLTGDHNSPLHF.

This rearrangement joins TRBV4-2 to TRBJ2-5; D unclear. The CDR3 has 12 amino acids. Per the germline V gene, CDR1 is LGHNA and CDR2 is YNFKEQ. V was pared by 0 bases and J by 5 bases, with 4 bases between. CDR3 in DNA: TGTGCCAGCAGCCAAGATCGGGAGACCCAGTACTTC. This gives the protein CASSQDRETQYF.

The J gene is TRBJ2-7, the V gene TRBV27, with a possible D match to TRBD1 (6 bases). Germline V gives CDR1 MNHEY, CDR2 SMNVEV (reference sequence). The V end lost 8 bases, the J end lost 6 bases, and 35 bases lay between the germline ends. CDR3 length equals 19 residues. CDR3 residues: CASHWVGPVKQGYKSEQYF. As DNA, the CDR3 is TGTGCCAGCCATTGGGTGGGCCCCGTGAAACAGGGCTACAAAAGCGAGCAGTACTTC.

In this sample, this clone turned up a few times. This chain connects TRBV7-9 to TRBJ1-2; the D is unclear. Germline-derived CDR1 and CDR2 are SEHNR and FQNEAQ (reference sequence). The ends were cut back, 3 bases at V and 5 bases at J, with 13 bases in the middle. The CDR3 has 14 amino acids. This CDR3 is CASSFDNTFYGYTF. The CDR3 DNA reads as TGTGCCAGCAGCTTTGACAATACCTTTTATGGCTACACCTTC.

V gene TRBV19 combines with J gene TRBJ2-5; D gene uncertain. The germline V and J ends were trimmed by 6 bases and 4 bases, with 15 bases remaining between them. Germline V gene lookup returns CDR1 LNHDA and CDR2 SQIVND (reference sequence). The CDR3 runs to 14 residues. As DNA, the CDR3 is TGTGCCAGTAGGGCCGAAACAGCCAGAGAGACCCAGTACTTC. This sequence encodes CASRAETARETQYF.

This chain connects TRBV27 to TRBJ2-1; D gene uncertain. There are 15 residues in the CDR3. The V gene lost 3 bases and the J gene lost 0 bases, with 9 bases spanning the gap. Germline V gives CDR1 MNHEY, CDR2 SMNVEV (reference sequence). The CDR3 is CASSFSWSSYNEQFF. The CDR3 region has the DNA TGTGCCAGCAGTTTTAGCTGGAGCTCCTACAATGAGCAGTTCTTC.

The chain recombines TRBV7-9 with TRBJ1-1; D gene ambiguous. The CDR3 length is 16 residues. From germline, CDR1 is SEHNR and CDR2 FQNEAQ (reference sequence). Trimming took off 1 base at V and 5 bases at J, with 17 bases between the two ends. CDR3 DNA: TGTGCCAGCAGCTTAGGAAGTACAGCCCGAGGGACTGAAGCTTTCTTT. Its protein product is CASSLGSTARGTEAFF.

The rearrangement uses TRBV18 and TRBJ2-7; 11 nucleotides align to TRBD2. Germline-derived CDR1 and CDR2 are KGHSH and LQKENI. The CDR3 runs 15 residues. V lost 3 bases to trimming and J lost 4 bases; unmatched junction nucleotides: 5. For the CDR3, the DNA is TGTGCCAGCTCACCCCTGACTAGCGGGATGTACGAGCAGTACTTC. Translating gives CASSPLTSGMYEQYF.

A few counts support this clone. V usage is TRBV6-2 or TRBV6-3 and J usage is TRBJ1-1; the D gene is possibly TRBD1 (5 bases). The CDR3 is 15 residues long. Germline-derived CDR1 and CDR2 are MNHEY and SVGEGT. Trimming removed 6 bases from V and 3 bases from J, with 17 bases in between. This CDR3 is CASSPSRGGHTEAFF. CDR3 bases: TGTGCCAGCAGCCCCTCCCGGGGGGGACACACTGAAGCTTTCTTT.

This clone occurred once. This sequence joins TRBV28 and TRBJ1-1; tentatively, D is TRBD1 (5 bases). This CDR3 comprises 16 residues. Trimming shortened V by 7 bases and J by 4 bases, and 22 bases separated the two germline ends. Looked up from germline, CDR1 is MDHEN and CDR2 is SYDVKM. The CDR3 loop is CASTSAAGYVTTEAFF. DNA for the CDR3: TGTGCCAGCACGAGCGCTGCAGGGTATGTTACCACTGAAGCTTTCTTT.

The V call is TRBV5-1, the J call TRBJ2-1; 8 bases fit TRBD2. Germline V lookup: CDR1 SGHRS, CDR2 YFSETQ. V shed 0 bases, J shed 12 bases, and the junction held 5 bases outside the gene matches. This CDR3 is built from 13 residues. CDR3: CASSLAGSGGQFF. CDR3 DNA sequence: TGCGCCAGCAGCTTGGCCGGAAGCGGGGGGCAGTTCTTC.

The CDR3 sequence is CASSSKGVRDYNEQFF. CDR3 bases: TGTGCCAGCAGCTCTAAGGGGGTCAGGGATTACAATGAGCAGTTCTTC. This chain joins TRBV7-2 and TRBJ2-1, with D possibly matching TRBD1 (6 bases). The CDR3 is made up of 16 amino acids. Germline V gives CDR1 SGHTA, CDR2 FQGNSA. The V end was cut by 4 bases, the J end by 4 bases, with 17 bases between.

To note about this clone: The same CDR3 is also encoded by other DNA sequences in this sample. The chain is built from TRBV28 and TRBJ2-7; D gene ambiguous. Germline CDR1 and CDR2: MDHEN and SYDVKM. CDR3 length equals 10 residues. V dropped 5 bases and J dropped 3 bases, with 2 bases sitting between them. CDR3 sequence reads: CASSHYEQYF. CDR3 bases: TGTGCCAGCAGTCACTACGAGCAGTACTTC.

This chain links TRBV4-2 with TRBJ2-1, with D possibly matching TRBD1 (6 bases). The V gene's germline CDR1 is LGHNA and CDR2 YNFKEQ. CDR3 length equals 16 residues. V lost 0 bases and J lost 8, with 17 bases in between. DNA of the CDR3: TGTGCCAGCAGCCAAGATACACAGGGTTTTTGGGATGAGCAGTTCTTC. Translation gives CASSQDTQGFWDEQFF.